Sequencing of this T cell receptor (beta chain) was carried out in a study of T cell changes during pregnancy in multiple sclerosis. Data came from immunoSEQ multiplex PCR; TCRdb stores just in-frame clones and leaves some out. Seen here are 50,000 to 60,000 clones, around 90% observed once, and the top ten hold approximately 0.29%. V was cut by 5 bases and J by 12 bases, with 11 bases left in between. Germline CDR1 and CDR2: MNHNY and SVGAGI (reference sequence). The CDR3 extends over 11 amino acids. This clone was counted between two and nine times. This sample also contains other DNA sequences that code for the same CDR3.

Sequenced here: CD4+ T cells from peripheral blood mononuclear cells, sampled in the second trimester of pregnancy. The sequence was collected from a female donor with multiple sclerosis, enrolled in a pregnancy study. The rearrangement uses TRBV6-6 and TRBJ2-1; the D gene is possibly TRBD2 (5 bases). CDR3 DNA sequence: TGTGCCAGCAGTCCTCAAGAGGGGCAGTTCTTC. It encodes CASSPQEGQFF.